The present T cell receptor (beta chain) was sequenced within a study of blood T cell repertoires in COVID-19. In the study's own analysis: Nucleated cell number was recorded as an estimate derived from reference gene primer amplification. Repertoires were generated with immunoSEQ multiplex PCR, while TCRdb's copy carries only in-frame clones and drops some. That table gives V, J and clone size, and the DNA gave D and trimming. In the table there are a few hundred thousand clones, about 82% of which are singletons. V shed 7 bases, J shed 6 bases, and the junction held 5 bases outside the gene matches. This CDR3 has 15 amino acids. Per the germline V gene, CDR1 is SGHNT and CDR2 is YYREEE (reference sequence).

The origin of this receptor is an elderly man with acute or convalescent COVID-19. The specimen was peripheral blood. The gene calls are TRBV5-4 and TRBJ2-2; 14 bases match TRBD2. DNA for the CDR3: TGTGCCAGCGGACTAGCGGGGGGCTCCGCCGGGGAGCTGTTTTTT. Amino acid sequence: CASGLAGGSAGELFF.